One TCR beta chain is described in this entry. The sequenced template was RNA, covering the TCR beta CDR3 region. RT-PCR with HTBI primers came first, then second-round multiplex PCR. TCRdb reprocessed the multiplex PCR reads via MiXCR and lists one record per CDR3 protein. This table has around 1,000,000 distinct CDR3 sequences, around a third appearing once. The sample originates from a study of Graves' ophthalmopathy and Graves' hyperthyroidism. This TCR was sampled from an adult man with Graves' hyperthyroidism. The sample was peripheral blood or thyroid tissue (not recorded which).

Here the CDR3 reads CASSSIGAGNTIYF. The CDR3 DNA is TGCGCCAGCAGCTCGATAGGCGCAGGAAACACCATATATTTT. The genes are TRBV4-3 and TRBJ1-3; D is uncertain. V was pared by 5 bases and J by 4 bases, with 12 bases between. The CDR3 sequence is 14 residues long. Germline loops: CDR1 LGHNA, CDR2 YSLEER.